This TCR beta chain was sequenced for a study of cytomegalovirus exposure and HLA in healthy donors (dated by TCRdb to the late 2010s). With regard to the full study: A later analysis indicated that the 120 or so validation repertoires were generated on the platform also employed for the approximately 700 repertoires of the first cohort. To predict cytomegalovirus infection status, the study brought together high-throughput TCR immunosequencing, statistical association of individual TCRs with disease status, and machine learning. The study aimed to test whether cataloging public T cell receptors could reveal signatures of past pathogen exposure. A separate validation cohort of roughly 130 different subjects was used in addition to the roughly 620-subject first cohort. What the authors observed across the whole study: The authors suggested that the approach could potentially be generalized to other disease states and immunological phenotypes. A later analysis had no HLA typing for the validation cohort, so co-occurrence there was scored across all 120 or so repertoires. Most TCR sequences were seen in very few donors, while some public TCRs were found in many individuals. Three of the identified cytomegalovirus-associated TCR beta chains were confirmed in vitro to be specific for cytomegalovirus antigens. In both the original and validation cohorts, the classifier was reported to diagnose cytomegalovirus status with high specificity and sensitivity. The study listed 150 to 200 TCR beta chains as associated with cytomegalovirus. In a later analysis, TCRs clustered in the first cohort were found to also tend to co-occur in the approximately 120 validation repertoires, with roughly 93% of cluster scores above 0.

In regard to this clone: No cognate antigen has been identified for it. Base qualities are not recorded, but no much larger clone differs from it by a single base.

Trimming at the junction amounts to 5 bases on V and 5 bases on J, and the germline ends lie 21 bases apart. From the cysteine up to the phenylalanine, the CDR3 has a length of 16 residues. Solely the CDR3 DNA is kept, with 48 bases framed from the first base. CDR1 and CDR2 are read off the germline V gene as MDHEN and SYDVKM. The donors were included in the validation cohort of roughly 120 subjects, a group kept apart from the roughly 730-subject first cohort. Library prep was done by the immunoSEQ multiplex PCR assay. In the original analysis: To diagnose cytomegalovirus status from the catalog of TCR beta chain sequences, a statistical classification framework was built. The clones in this table, taken by TCRdb from immuneACCESS, are in-frame only. Not every clone is retained; where verified, under half of the shortfall comes from an unresolved V gene, and the cause of the rest is unknown. V and J calls and clone size come straight from that table; D and trimming were deduced from the DNA. Recorded for this sample are a few hundred thousand clones; 85% to 90% of them occurred a single time. The ten biggest clones cover under 0.4% of the sample.

The source of this sequence is a woman aged 18-29 years in good health and CMV-seronegative. The specimen was PBMCs. The chain joins TRBV28 to TRBJ1-2, with the identity of the D gene unclear. CDR3 reads: CASSPPERVKLYGYTF. Here is the DNA: TGTGCCAGCAGTCCTCCCGAGAGGGTTAAACTATATGGCTACACCTTC.